The TCR beta chain under discussion was sequenced for a study of blood T cell dynamics during melanoma immunotherapy. Time point meaning: week 3, after first cycle of checkpoint inhibitor. One draw preceded checkpoint blockade; another followed its first cycle at week 3. Patients with prior systemic cancer treatment, concomitant immunosuppressants, or other active malignancies were excluded. The table came from immunoSEQ multiplex PCR; TCRdb's copy has only in-frame clones and leaves some out. This repertoire shows more than 9,000 clones, 80% to 90% found once; its top ten account for around 6.9%. CDR1 is GTSNPN and CDR2 is SVGIG in the germline V gene (reference sequence). Unmatched junction bases numbered 9, after V lost 5 bases and J lost 3 bases. The CDR3 spans 15 residues. General study results and limits: PBMC repertoires of eventual disease-control patients split at W3 into clonality or diversity gains.

On this clone itself: Its specificity is not known.

The TCR comes from a human donor with melanoma. Sequencing used blood, obtained from a patient treated with checkpoint blockade. The chain recombines TRBV30 with TRBJ1-1; TRBD1 agrees at 10 bases. This chain's CDR3 is CAWRRGQGWYTEAFF. The CDR3, as DNA: TGTGCCTGGCGGCGGGGACAGGGGTGGTACACTGAAGCTTTCTTT.